Listed here is a single T cell receptor (beta chain). Antigen unknown. The data stem from a study of cytomegalovirus exposure and HLA in healthy donors. Looking at the study overall: The Caucasian-associated ancestry cluster held around four fifths of 300 to 500 genotyped donors.

Study results and caveats: Later findings reportedly placed an Asian-associated ancestry cluster below the 666-donor mean for N-insertions. The majority of CMV-associated TCR beta chains were reported as apparently HLA-restricted in a later analysis. In the analysis, some V segments, TRBV6-2 and TRBV6-3 included, were excluded as indistinguishable.

CDR1 and CDR2 (germline): SGHRS, YFSETQ. The ends lost 4 bases at V and 4 bases at J; junction bases unmatched: 7. There are 16 residues in the CDR3. It was with 60 Vbeta and 13 Jbeta primers that the PCR ran. Profiled with immunoSEQ multiplex PCR; TCRdb holds only in-frame clones, not every one. The sample has around 120,000 clones, 65% to 80% seen once. This rearrangement joins TRBV5-1 to TRBJ2-2, with TRBD2 matching over 10 bases. The TCR comes from a woman aged 40-49 years in good health and CMV-seropositive. The sample consisted of PBMCs. The CDR3 protein is CASSPRTSGSTGELFF. CDR3 nucleotides: TGCGCCAGCAGCCCCCGGACTAGCGGTTCCACCGGGGAGCTGTTTTTT.